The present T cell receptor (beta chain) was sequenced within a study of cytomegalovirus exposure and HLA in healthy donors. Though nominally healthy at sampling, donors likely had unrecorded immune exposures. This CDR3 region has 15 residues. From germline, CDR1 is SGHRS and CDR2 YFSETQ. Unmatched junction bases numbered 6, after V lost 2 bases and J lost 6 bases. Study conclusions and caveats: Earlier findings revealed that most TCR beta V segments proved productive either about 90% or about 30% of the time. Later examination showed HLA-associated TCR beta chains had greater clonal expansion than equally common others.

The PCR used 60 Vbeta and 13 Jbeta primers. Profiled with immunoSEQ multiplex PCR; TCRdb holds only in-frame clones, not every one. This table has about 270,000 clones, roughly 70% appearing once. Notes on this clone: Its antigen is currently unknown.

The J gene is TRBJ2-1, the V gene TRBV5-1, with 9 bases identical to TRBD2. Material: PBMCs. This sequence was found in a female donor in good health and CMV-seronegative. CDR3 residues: CASSFIAGASNEQFF. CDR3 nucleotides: TGCGCCAGCAGCTTCATAGCGGGAGCAAGCAATGAGCAGTTCTTC.